One and the same sample provided the 21 T cell receptor beta chains below, sequenced in a study of human T cells and chemical hapten exposure. TCRdb re-analysed the RACE reads in MiXCR, keeping a single row per CDR3 protein. The sample has 30,000 to 40,000 distinct CDR3 sequences, about 5.5% seen once; the top ten hold about 13%. This sample's time point: healthy volunteer bleed at 6 weeks. Researchers extracted total RNA from unfractionated whole blood. The sample consisted of whole blood. The receptors derive from a human donor in good health. Some clones in this sample may be carry-over from other donors' samples.

This clonotype occurred once. This sequence may be a read error, since a much larger clone differs from it by one base. This chain links TRBV7-9 with TRBJ1-6, with 11 bases that match TRBD1. Germline V gives CDR1 SEHNR, CDR2 FQNEAQ (reference sequence). The CDR3 loop spans 15 amino acids. The CDR3 loop is CASSLGTGGNSPPHF. The CDR3 DNA reads as TGTGCCAGCAGCTTAGGGACAGGGGGCAATTCACCCCCCCACTTT.

This clonotype was counted only a few times. The genes are TRBV6-1 and TRBJ1-1, with D uncertain. The V gene's germline CDR1 is MNHNS and CDR2 SASEGT. The CDR3 has 15 amino acids. V lost 1 base, J lost 3 bases, and 12 bases lay in between. The CDR3 nucleotides read TGTGCCAGCAGTGAAGGGGGAGGAGGGCACACTGAAGCTTTCTTT. Its protein product is CASSEGGGGHTEAFF.

The sample holds a few counts of this clonotype. The chain has TRBV12-3 or TRBV12-4 and TRBJ1-2; D not resolved. The CDR3 loop spans 13 amino acids. Trimming stripped 6 bases from V and 6 bases from J, with 14 bases between. CDR3 nucleotides: TGTGCCAGCAGACCCCCCCGATTGAATGGCTACACCTTC. Protein product: CASRPPRLNGYTF.

This clonotype was counted many times. The chain carries TRBV20-1 and TRBJ2-3; 12 bases are shared with TRBD2. V lost 6 bases, J lost 4 bases, and 17 bases stayed unmatched. Germline V CDR1 and CDR2: DFQATT, SNEGSKA (reference sequence). The CDR3 covers 18 residues. The CDR3: CSAHSPLTSGGSSDTQYF. In DNA form, the CDR3 reads TGCAGTGCCCACAGCCCCCTTACTAGCGGGGGGTCCTCAGATACGCAGTATTTT.

The chain recombines TRBV6-2 or TRBV6-3 with TRBJ2-5, with D possibly TRBD2 on 5 matching bases. Germline V gene data show CDR1 as MNHEY and CDR2 as SVGEGT. The ends were cut back, 5 bases at V and 5 bases at J, with 15 bases in the middle. The CDR3 consists of 14 residues. CDR3 DNA sequence: TGTGCCAGCAGTACCCGGGGAGATCGTGAGACCCAGTACTTC. Translated, it gives CASSTRGDRETQYF.

This clonotype was counted ten times or more. The chain has TRBV30 and TRBJ2-3, with D possibly matching TRBD2 (6 bases). The ends were cut back, 1 base at V and 8 bases at J, with 13 bases in the middle. This CDR3 spans 13 amino acids. Germline V gives CDR1 GTSNPN, CDR2 SVGIG (reference sequence). This CDR3 reads CAWSALGGGTQYF. The CDR3 region has the DNA TGTGCCTGGAGTGCACTCGGGGGTGGTACGCAGTATTTT.

Many counts were recorded for this clonotype. The genes are TRBV3-1 and TRBJ1-2, with D unresolved. The CDR3 has 14 amino acids. Germline CDR1 reads LGHDT; CDR2 reads YNNKEL (reference sequence). Trimming took 3 bases from V and 0 from J, leaving 8 bases between them. The CDR3 region is CASSHPSPNYGYTF. CDR3 DNA sequence: TGTGCCAGCAGCCATCCGAGCCCTAACTATGGCTACACCTTC. Based on the CDR3 plus reference TRBV3-1 and TRBJ1-2, the full variable domain is DTAVSQTPKYLVTQMGNDKSIKCEQNLGHDTMYWYKQDSKKFLKIMFSYNNKELIINETVPNRFSPKSPDKAHLNLHINSLELGDSAVYFCASSHPSPNYGYTFGSGTRLTVV.

Many counts were recorded for this clonotype. This chain's CDR3 is CASSLDRGEIQFMNEQFF. CDR3 in DNA: TGTGCCAGCAGTCTGGACAGGGGGGAAATACAATTTATGAATGAGCAGTTCTTC. V usage is TRBV3-1 and J usage is TRBJ2-1; TRBD1 aligns across 10 bases. V trimming: 6 bases; J trimming: 7 bases; junction bases outside the gene matches: 18. The CDR3 runs 18 residues. Germline assignment: CDR1 LGHDT and CDR2 YNNKEL (reference sequence).

This chain connects TRBV29-1 to TRBJ2-3; D call uncertain. Germline V CDR1 and CDR2: SQVTM, ANQGSEA. V dropped 1 base and J dropped 3 bases, with 11 bases sitting between them. CDR3 length: 14 residues. In nucleotides, the CDR3 is TGCAGCGTTGAAGTGAAAAGGTTTACAGATACGCAGTATTTT. Protein: CSVEVKRFTDTQYF.

This clonotype was recorded many times. CDR3 bases: TGTGCCAGCAGCTTGCTAGCGGGGGGGCCCTACGAGCAGTACTTC. As protein: CASSLLAGGPYEQYF. The chain couples TRBV7-2 to TRBJ2-7; 12 nucleotides align to TRBD2. CDR1 is SGHTA and CDR2 is FQGNSA in the germline V gene. V lost 3 bases to trimming and J lost 2 bases; unmatched junction nucleotides: 2. This CDR3 comprises 15 residues.

This clonotype came up many times. An end of the junction differs from the germline gene, which may be a read error. The genes are TRBV4-3 and TRBJ2-7; TRBD2 is a possible D gene (6 bases). This CDR3 spans 15 amino acids. CDR1 and CDR2 from the germline V gene are LGHNA and YSLEER. CDR3 in amino acids: CASSHSRTNSYEQYF. The CDR3, as DNA: TGTGCCAGCAGCCACTCCAGGACTAACTCCTACGAGCAGTACTTC.

This clonotype was counted many times. The chain links TRBV15 to TRBJ2-1, with 9 bases lining up with TRBD2. This CDR3 region has 16 residues. Germline V CDR1 and CDR2: LNHNV, YYDKDF (reference sequence). V lost 3 bases and J lost 8; bases outside the gene matches: 11. The CDR3 DNA reads TGTGCCACCAGCAGGGAGGGGGGACTAGCATTGGATGAGCAGTTCTTC. Amino acids: CATSREGGLALDEQFF.

This clonotype was recorded only once. This may be a read error: a much more frequent sequence differs by one nucleotide. The V call is TRBV5-4, the J call TRBJ2-1; the D gene is possibly TRBD1 (6 bases). The V gene's germline CDR1 is SGHNT and CDR2 YYREEE (reference sequence). This CDR3 is 17 amino acids long. V was cut by 3 bases and J by 6 bases, with 22 bases left in between. The DNA for the CDR3 is TGTGCCAGCAGCTCAATAGGGACAAAGACAGGCTTCAATGAGCAGTTCTTC. This encodes CASSSIGTKTGFNEQFF.

This clonotype was observed at least ten times. The chain carries TRBV2 and TRBJ1-1; tentatively, D is TRBD1 (6 bases). Germline CDR1 reads SNHLY; CDR2 reads FYNNEI. V dropped 1 base and J dropped 4 bases, with 10 bases sitting between them. CDR3 length: 14 residues. The CDR3 is CASSEVGGPTEAFF. DNA of the CDR3: TGTGCCAGCAGTGAAGTCGGGGGGCCCACTGAAGCTTTCTTT.

This clonotype was seen at least ten times. The chain carries TRBV20-1 and TRBJ1-5; D is possibly TRBD1 (5 bases). The CDR3 runs 14 residues. Germline CDR1 reads DFQATT; CDR2 reads SNEGSKA (reference sequence). V dropped 5 bases and J dropped 9 bases, with 20 bases sitting between them. The CDR3 nucleotides are TGCAGTGCTTTCCTACGAGGGGCGGCCGGGCCCCAGCATTTT. Its translation is CSAFLRGAAGPQHF.

The J gene is TRBJ1-1, the V gene TRBV29-1, with TRBD1 matching 9 bases. The V gene end was trimmed by 4 bases and the J gene end by 0 bases; junction bases not matched to a gene: 6. CDR1 is SQVTM, CDR2 ANQGSEA, per germline. The CDR3 extends over 15 amino acids. This CDR3 is CSVAGTGWVNTEAFF. The CDR3 nucleotides are TGCAGCGTTGCCGGGACAGGGTGGGTGAACACTGAAGCTTTCTTT.

This clonotype was found many times. The CDR3 sequence: CASSEWTVGKADTQYF. The CDR3 region has the DNA TGTGCCAGCAGCGAATGGACAGTTGGGAAGGCAGATACGCAGTATTTT. The J gene is TRBJ2-3, the V gene TRBV7-9, with D perhaps TRBD1 (6 bases). Germline CDR1 and CDR2: SEHNR and FQNEAQ (reference sequence). CDR3 length: 16 residues. Trimming cost V 5 bases and J 4 bases, with 19 bases left between them.

Of note for this clonotype: Being one base from a much bigger clone, this may be a read error. The chain combines TRBV20-1 with TRBJ1-5; tentative D call: TRBD1 (5 bases). The CDR3 is made up of 15 amino acids. Trimming stripped 0 bases from V and 0 bases from J, with 9 bases between. Germline V gene lookup returns CDR1 DFQATT and CDR2 SNEGSKA (reference sequence). The CDR3 here is CSARDRQNSNQPQHF. In DNA, the CDR3 is TGCAGTGCTAGAGATCGACAGAATAGCAATCAGCCCCAGCATTTT.

This clonotype was seen a handful of times. The V call is TRBV12-3 or TRBV12-4, the J call TRBJ2-5, with TRBD1 as a possible D gene (6 bases). The CDR3 extends over 15 amino acids. With 2 bases removed from V and 4 bases from J, the gap between germline ends came to 14 bases. The CDR3 DNA is TGTGCCAGCAGTTTATTGGGGTTAGGGGGAGAGACCCAGTACTTC. This gives the protein CASSLLGLGGETQYF.

This clonotype has at least ten counts. This sequence joins TRBV24-1 and TRBJ2-1; 8 nucleotides align to TRBD2. From germline, CDR1 is KGHDR and CDR2 SFDVKD. J gave up 2 bases and V 2 bases, and 4 bases lay outside the gene matches. The CDR3 runs 16 residues. The CDR3 DNA reads TGTGCCACCAGTGATTCGGGAGGGGGGACCTACAATGAGCAGTTCTTC. Encoded protein: CATSDSGGGTYNEQFF.

This clonotype is classed as medium-sized. The V call is TRBV12-3 or TRBV12-4, the J call TRBJ2-3; D is possibly TRBD1 (6 bases). This CDR3 has 13 amino acids. V was cut by 5 bases and J by 3 bases, with 9 bases left in between. DNA for the CDR3: TGTGCCAGCAGTGGGGGACAAACAGATACGCAGTATTTT. It yields the protein CASSGGQTDTQYF.